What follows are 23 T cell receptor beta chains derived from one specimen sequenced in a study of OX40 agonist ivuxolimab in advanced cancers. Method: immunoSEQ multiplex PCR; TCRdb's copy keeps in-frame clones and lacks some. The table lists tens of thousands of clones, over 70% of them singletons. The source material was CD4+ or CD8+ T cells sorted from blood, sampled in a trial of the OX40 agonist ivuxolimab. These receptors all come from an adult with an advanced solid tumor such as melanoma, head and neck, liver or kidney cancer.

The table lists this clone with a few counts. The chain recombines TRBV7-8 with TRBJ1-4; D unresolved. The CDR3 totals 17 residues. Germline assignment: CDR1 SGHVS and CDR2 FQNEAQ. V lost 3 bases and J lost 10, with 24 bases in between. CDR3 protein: CASSFLSSRSGSGKLFF. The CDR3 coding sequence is TGTGCCAGCAGCTTTCTCAGTAGTCGGTCAGGCTCTGGAAAACTGTTTTTT.

The chain's CDR3 is CASRGDRFNTEAFF. DNA for the CDR3: TGTGCCAGTAGGGGGGACAGGTTTAACACTGAAGCTTTCTTT. The chain is built from TRBV19 and TRBJ1-1; 8 bases map to TRBD1. This CDR3 contains 14 residues. Germline V gives CDR1 LNHDA, CDR2 SQIVND (reference sequence). J lost 2 bases, V lost 6 bases, and 5 bases had no gene match.

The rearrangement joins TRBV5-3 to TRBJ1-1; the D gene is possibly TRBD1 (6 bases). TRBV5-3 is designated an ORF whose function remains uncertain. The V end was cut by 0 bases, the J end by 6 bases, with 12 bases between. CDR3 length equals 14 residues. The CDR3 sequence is CARSLVRGAAEAFF. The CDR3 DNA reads TGTGCCAGAAGCTTGGTACGGGGGGCTGCTGAAGCTTTCTTT.

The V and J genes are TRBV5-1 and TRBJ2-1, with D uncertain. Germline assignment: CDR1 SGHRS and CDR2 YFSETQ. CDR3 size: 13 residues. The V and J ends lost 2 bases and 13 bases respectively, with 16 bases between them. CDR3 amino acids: CASSFDSIIEQFF. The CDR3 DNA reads TGCGCCAGCAGCTTTGATTCGATAATTGAACAGTTCTTC.

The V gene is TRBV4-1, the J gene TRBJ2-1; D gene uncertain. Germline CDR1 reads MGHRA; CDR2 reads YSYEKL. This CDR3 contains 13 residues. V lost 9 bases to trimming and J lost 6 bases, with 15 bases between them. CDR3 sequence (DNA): TGCGCCAGTTACTCAACCTCCGGCAATGAGCAGTTCTTC. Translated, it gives CASYSTSGNEQFF.

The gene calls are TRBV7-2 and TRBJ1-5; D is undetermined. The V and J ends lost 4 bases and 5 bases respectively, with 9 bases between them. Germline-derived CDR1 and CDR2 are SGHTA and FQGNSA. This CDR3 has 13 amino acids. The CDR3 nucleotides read TGTGCCAGCAGCTCCGGGTGGCATCAGCCCCAGCATTTT. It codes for CASSSGWHQPQHF. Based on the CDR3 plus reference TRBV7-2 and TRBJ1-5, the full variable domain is GAGVSQSPSNKVTEKGKDVELRCDPISGHTALYWYRQSLGQGLEFLIYFQGNSAPDKSGLPSDRFSAERTGGSVSTLTIQRTQQEDSAVYLCASSSGWHQPQHFGDGTRLSIL.

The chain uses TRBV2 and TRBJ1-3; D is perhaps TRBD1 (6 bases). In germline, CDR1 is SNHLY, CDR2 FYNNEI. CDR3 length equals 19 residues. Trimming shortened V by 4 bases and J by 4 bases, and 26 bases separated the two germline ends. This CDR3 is CASSGQAPGLSLSGNTIYF. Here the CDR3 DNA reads TGTGCCAGCAGTGGACAGGCCCCGGGACTCTCTCTTTCGGGAAACACCATATATTTT.

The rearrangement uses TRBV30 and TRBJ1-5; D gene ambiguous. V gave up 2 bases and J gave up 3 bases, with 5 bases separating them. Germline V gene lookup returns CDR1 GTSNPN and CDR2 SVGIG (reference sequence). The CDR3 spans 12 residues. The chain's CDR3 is CAWSKPNQPQHF. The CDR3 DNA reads TGTGCCTGGAGTAAACCCAATCAGCCCCAGCATTTT.

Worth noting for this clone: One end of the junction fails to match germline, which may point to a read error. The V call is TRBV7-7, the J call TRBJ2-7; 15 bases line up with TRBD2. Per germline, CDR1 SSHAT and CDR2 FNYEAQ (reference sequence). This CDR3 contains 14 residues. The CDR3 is CASSRTSGGAKQYF. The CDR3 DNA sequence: TGTGCTAGCAGCCGGACTAGCGGGGGGGCAAAGCAGTACTTC.

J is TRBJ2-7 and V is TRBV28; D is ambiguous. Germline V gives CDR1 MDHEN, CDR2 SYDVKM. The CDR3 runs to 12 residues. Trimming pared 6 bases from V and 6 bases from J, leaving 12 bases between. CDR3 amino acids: CASSLNPREQYF. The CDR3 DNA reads TGTGCCAGCAGCCTCAATCCTCGCGAGCAGTACTTC.

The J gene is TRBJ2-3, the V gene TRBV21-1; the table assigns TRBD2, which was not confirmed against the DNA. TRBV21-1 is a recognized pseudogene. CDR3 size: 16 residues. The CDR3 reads CASSPRASGEEDTQYF. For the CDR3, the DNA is TGTGCCAGCAGTCCCCGGGCTAGCGGGGAAGAAGATACGCAGTATTTT.

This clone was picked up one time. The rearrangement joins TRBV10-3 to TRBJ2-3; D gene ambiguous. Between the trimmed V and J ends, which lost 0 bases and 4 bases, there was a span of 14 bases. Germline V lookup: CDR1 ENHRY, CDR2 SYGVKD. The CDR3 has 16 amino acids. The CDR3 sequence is CAISESRWGSADTQYF. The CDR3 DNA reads TGTGCCATCAGTGAGTCCCGGTGGGGTTCGGCAGATACGCAGTATTTT.

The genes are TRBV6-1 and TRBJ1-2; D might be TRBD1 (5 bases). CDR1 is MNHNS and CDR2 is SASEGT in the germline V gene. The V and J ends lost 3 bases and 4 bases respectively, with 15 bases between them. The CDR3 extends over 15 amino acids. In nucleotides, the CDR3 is TGTGCCAGCAGTGATGTCGGCAGGGTGGGCTATGGCTACACCTTC. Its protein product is CASSDVGRVGYGYTF.

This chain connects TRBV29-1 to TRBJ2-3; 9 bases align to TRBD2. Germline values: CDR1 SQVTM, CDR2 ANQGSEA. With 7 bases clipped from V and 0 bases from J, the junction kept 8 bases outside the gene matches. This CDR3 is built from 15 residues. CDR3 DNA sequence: TGCAGCGCCACGGCGGGGGGGCACAGCACAGATACGCAGTATTTT. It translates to CSATAGGHSTDTQYF.

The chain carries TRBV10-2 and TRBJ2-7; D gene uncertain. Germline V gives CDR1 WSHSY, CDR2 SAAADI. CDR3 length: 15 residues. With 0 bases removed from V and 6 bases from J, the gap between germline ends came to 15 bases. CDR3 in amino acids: CASSESTRNAREQYF. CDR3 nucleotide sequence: TGCGCCAGCAGTGAGTCGACTCGCAACGCCCGCGAGCAGTACTTC.

The CDR3 DNA reads as TGTGCCTGGAGTGTAGCTTCCGGGACAGGGGGGAATCAGCCCCAGCATTTT. Amino acids: CAWSVASGTGGNQPQHF. The V and J genes are TRBV30 and TRBJ1-5; 11 nucleotides align to TRBD1. CDR3 length: 17 residues. J was trimmed by 4 bases and V by 0 bases; bases with no gene match: 8. Germline V lookup: CDR1 GTSNPN, CDR2 SVGIG (reference sequence).

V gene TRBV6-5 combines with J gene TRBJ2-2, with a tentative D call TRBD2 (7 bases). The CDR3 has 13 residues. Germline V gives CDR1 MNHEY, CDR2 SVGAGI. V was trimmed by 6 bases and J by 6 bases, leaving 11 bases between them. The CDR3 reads CASRGGAPGELFF. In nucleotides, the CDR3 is TGTGCCAGCAGGGGGGGGGCCCCCGGGGAGCTGTTTTTT.

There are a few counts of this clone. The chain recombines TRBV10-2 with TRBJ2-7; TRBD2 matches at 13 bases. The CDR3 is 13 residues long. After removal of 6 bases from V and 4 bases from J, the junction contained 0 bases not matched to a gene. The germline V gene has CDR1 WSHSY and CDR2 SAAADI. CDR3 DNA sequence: TGCGCCAGCAGGACTAGCGGGGGGTACGAGCAGTACTTC. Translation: CASRTSGGYEQYF.

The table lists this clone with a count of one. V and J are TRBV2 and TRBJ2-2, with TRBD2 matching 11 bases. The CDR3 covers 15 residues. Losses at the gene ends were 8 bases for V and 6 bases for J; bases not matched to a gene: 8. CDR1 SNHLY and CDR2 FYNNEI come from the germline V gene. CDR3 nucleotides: TGTGCCAGCCGTCTTAGCGGGGGGGCTGCCGGGGAGCTGTTTTTT. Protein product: CASRLSGGAAGELFF.

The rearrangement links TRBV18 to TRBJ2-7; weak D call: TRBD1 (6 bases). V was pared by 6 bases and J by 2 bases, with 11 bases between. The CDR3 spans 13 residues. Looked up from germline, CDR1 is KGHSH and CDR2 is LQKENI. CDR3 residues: CASSPRQAYEQYF. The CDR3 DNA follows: TGTGCCAGCTCGCCTAGACAGGCCTACGAGCAGTACTTC.

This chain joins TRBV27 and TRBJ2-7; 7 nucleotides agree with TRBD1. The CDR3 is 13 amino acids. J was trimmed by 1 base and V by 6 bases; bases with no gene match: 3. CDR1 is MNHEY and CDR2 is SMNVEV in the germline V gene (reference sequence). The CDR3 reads CASRRDSSYEQYF. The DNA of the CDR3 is TGTGCCAGCAGACGGGACAGTTCCTACGAGCAGTACTTC.

CDR3 bases: TGTGCCAGCAGTAAGAACCGAGGGTCTGGGGAGACCCAGTACTTC. Amino acids: CASSKNRGSGETQYF. The rearrangement uses TRBV6-5 and TRBJ2-5; D is possibly TRBD2 (5 bases). Trimming removed 5 bases from V and 5 bases from J, with 18 bases in between. Germline CDR1 reads MNHEY; CDR2 reads SVGAGI. The CDR3 spans 15 residues.

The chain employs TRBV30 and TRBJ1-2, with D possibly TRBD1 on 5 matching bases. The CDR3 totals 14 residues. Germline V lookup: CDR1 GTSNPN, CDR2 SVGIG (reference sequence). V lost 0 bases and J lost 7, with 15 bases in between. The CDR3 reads CAWSVLLGVGGYTF. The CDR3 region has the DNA TGTGCCTGGAGTGTACTGCTGGGGGTGGGTGGCTACACCTTC.